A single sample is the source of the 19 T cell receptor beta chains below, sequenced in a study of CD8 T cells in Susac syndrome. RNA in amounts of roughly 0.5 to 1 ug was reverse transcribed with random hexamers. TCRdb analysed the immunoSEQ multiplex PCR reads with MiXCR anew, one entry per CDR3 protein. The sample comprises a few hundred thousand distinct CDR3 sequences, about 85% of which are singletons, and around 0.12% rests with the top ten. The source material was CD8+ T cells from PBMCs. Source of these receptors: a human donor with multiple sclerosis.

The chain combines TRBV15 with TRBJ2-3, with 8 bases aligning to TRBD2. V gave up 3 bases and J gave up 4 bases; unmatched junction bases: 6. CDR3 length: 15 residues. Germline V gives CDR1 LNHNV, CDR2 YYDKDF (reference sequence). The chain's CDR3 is CATSRFGGEADTQYF. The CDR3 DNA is TGTGCCACCAGCAGGTTCGGGGGGGAGGCAGATACGCAGTATTTT.

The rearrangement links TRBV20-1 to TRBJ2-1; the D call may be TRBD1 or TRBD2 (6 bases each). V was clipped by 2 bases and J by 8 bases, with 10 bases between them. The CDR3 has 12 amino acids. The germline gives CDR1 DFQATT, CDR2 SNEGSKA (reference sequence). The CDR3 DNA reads TGCAGTGCTAGACCCGGGGGCCATGAGCAGTTCTTC. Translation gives CSARPGGHEQFF.

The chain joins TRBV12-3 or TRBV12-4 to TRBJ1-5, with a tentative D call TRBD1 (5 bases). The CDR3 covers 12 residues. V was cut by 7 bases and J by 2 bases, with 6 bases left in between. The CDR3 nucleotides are TGTGCCAGCAAAGGGGGCAATCAGCCCCAGCATTTT. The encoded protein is CASKGGNQPQHF.

This CDR3 reads CASSSGTSGDNEQFF. The CDR3 region has the DNA TGTGCCAGCAGCTCCGGGACTAGCGGGGACAATGAGCAGTTCTTC. V usage is TRBV7-2 and J usage is TRBJ2-1; 13 bases agree with TRBD2. This CDR3 has 15 amino acids. In germline, CDR1 is SGHTA, CDR2 FQGNSA. The trim removed 4 bases at V and 5 bases at J, leaving 2 bases unmatched.

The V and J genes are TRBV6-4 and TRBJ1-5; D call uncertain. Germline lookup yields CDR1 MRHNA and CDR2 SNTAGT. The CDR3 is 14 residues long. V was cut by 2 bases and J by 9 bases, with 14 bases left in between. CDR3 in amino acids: CASSDSLSGSPQHF. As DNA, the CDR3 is TGTGCCAGCAGTGACAGCCTGAGCGGATCGCCCCAGCATTTT.

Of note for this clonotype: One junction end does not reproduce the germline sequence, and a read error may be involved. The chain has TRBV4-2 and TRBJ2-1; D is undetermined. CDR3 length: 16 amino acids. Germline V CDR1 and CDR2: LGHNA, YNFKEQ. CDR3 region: CASSQDLLSSHNEQFF. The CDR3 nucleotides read TGTGCCAGCAGCCAAGATCTTCTGTCCTCCCACAATGAGCAGTTCTTC.

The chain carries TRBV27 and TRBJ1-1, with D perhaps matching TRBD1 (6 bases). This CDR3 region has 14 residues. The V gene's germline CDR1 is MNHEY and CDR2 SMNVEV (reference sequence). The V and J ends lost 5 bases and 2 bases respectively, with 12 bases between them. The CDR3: CASSTQGSNTEAFF. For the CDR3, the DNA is TGTGCCAGCAGTACACAGGGATCCAACACTGAAGCTTTCTTT.

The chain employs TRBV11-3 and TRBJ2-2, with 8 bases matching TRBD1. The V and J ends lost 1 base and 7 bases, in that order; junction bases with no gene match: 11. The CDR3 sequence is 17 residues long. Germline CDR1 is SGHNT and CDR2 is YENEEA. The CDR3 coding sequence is TGTGCCAGCAGCTTAGGGACAGGGTCCGTTGGCGGCGGGGAGCTGTTTTTT. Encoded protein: CASSLGTGSVGGGELFF.

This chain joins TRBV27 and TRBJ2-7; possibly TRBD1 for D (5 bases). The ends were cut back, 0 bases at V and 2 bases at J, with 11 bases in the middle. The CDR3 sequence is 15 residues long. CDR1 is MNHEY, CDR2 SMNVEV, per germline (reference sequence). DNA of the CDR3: TGTGCCAGCAGTTTATCACCAGGGAACGCCTACGAGCAGTACTTC. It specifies CASSLSPGNAYEQYF.

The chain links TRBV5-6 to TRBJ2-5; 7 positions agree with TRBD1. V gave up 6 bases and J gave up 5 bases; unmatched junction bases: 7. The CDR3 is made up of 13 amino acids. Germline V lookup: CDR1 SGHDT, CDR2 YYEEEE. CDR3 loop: CASIDRARETQYF. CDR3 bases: TGTGCCAGCATCGACAGGGCCCGGGAGACCCAGTACTTC.

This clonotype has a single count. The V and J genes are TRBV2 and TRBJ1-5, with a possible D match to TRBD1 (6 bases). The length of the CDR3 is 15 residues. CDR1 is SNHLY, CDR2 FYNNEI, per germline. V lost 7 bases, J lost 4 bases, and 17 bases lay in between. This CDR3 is CASIPGDGLNQPQHF. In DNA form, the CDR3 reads TGTGCCAGCATCCCAGGGGATGGGTTGAATCAGCCCCAGCATTTT. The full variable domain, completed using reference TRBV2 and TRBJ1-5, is EPEVTQTPSHQVTQMGQEVILRCVPISNHLYFYWYRQILGQKVEFLVSFYNNEISEKSEIFDDQFSVERPDGSNFTLKIRSTKLEDSAMYFCASIPGDGLNQPQHFGDGTRLSIL.

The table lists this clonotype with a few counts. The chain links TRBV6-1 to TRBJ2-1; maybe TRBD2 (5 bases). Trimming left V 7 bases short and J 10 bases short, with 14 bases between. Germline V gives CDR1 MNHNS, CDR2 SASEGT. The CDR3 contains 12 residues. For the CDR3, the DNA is TGTGCCAGCACAGAGGCAAGGGAGGAGCAGTTCTTC. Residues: CASTEAREEQFF.

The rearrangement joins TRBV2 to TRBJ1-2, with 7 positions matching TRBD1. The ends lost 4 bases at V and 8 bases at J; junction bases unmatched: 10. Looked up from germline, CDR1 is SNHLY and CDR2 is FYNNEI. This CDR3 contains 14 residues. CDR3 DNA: TGTGCCAGCAGTGCCCCGGGACAGAGGGAAGGCTACACCTTC. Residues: CASSAPGQREGYTF.

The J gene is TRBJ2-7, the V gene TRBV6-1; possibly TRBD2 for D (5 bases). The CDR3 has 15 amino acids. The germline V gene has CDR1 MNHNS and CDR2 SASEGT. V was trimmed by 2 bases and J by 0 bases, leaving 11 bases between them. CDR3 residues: CASSEMLGASYEQYF. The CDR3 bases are TGTGCCAGCAGTGAAATGTTGGGAGCCTCCTACGAGCAGTACTTC.

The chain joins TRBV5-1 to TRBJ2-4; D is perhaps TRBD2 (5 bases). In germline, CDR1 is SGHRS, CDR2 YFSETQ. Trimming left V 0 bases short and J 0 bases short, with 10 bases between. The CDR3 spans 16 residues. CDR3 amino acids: CASSLVEVGAKNIQYF. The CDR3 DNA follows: TGCGCCAGCAGCTTGGTGGAGGTGGGAGCCAAAAACATTCAGTACTTC.

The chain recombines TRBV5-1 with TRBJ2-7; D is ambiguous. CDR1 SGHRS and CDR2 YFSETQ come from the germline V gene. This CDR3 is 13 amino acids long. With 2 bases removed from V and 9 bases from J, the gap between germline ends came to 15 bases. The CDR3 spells CASSFTNGLRQYF. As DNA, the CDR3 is TGCGCCAGCAGCTTTACGAATGGGTTGCGGCAGTACTTC.

The CDR3 region is CASSQEDGLSTDTQYF. The CDR3 nucleotides are TGCGCCAGCAGCCAAGAAGACGGGCTTAGCACAGATACGCAGTATTTT. The rearrangement joins TRBV4-1 to TRBJ2-3; D not resolved. The CDR3 has 16 amino acids. V was shortened by 0 bases and J by 0 bases, with 10 bases between the two germline ends. Looked up from germline, CDR1 is MGHRA and CDR2 is YSYEKL.

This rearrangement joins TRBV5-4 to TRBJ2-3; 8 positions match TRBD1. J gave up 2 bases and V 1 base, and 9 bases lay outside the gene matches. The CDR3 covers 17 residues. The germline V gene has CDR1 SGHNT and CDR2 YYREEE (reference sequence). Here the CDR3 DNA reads TGTGCCAGCAGCTTGTTCACCGGGACAGGAATCACAGATACGCAGTATTTT. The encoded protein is CASSLFTGTGITDTQYF. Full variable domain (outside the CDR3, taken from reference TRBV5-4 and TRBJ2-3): ETGVTQSPTHLIKTRGQQVTLRCSSQSGHNTVSWYQQALGQGPQFIFQYYREEENGRGNFPPRFSGLQFPNYSSELNVNALELDDSALYLCASSLFTGTGITDTQYFGPGTRLTVL.

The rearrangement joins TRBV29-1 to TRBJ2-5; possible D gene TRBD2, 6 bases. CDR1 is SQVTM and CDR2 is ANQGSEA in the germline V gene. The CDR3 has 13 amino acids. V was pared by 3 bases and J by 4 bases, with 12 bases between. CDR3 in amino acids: CSVEVGGAETQYF. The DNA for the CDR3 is TGCAGCGTTGAGGTGGGGGGTGCAGAGACCCAGTACTTC.